This record covers a single T cell receptor (beta chain). From germline, CDR1 is ENHRY and CDR2 SYGVKD. The trim removed 4 bases at V and 5 bases at J, leaving 13 bases unmatched. The CDR3 is 19 amino acids. The data derive from a study of identical twins. TCRdb re-called the 5' RACE reads with MiXCR, one entry per CDR3 protein. The table lists 1.5 million to 2 million distinct CDR3 sequences, around a third of them singletons. The gene calls are TRBV10-3 and TRBJ2-3, with 15 positions matching TRBD2. Sequenced sample: cord blood. The source is a newborn girl in good health. The CDR3 reads CAISAQEGLAGGWGDTQYF. DNA for the CDR3: TGTGCCATCAGTGCTCAAGAGGGACTAGCGGGAGGATGGGGAGATACGCAGTATTTT.